A single sample is the source of the 14 T cell receptor beta chains below, sequenced in a study of blood T cell repertoires in COVID-19. Method: immunoSEQ multiplex PCR; TCRdb's copy keeps in-frame clones and lacks some. The table includes about 370,000 clones, approximately 90% detected once. Material for sequencing was PBMCs or T cells enriched from blood (not recorded which). The source is a man aged 18 to 29 who had recovered from COVID-19.

A note on this clone: The sample carries other DNA sequences with the same CDR3. This chain connects TRBV18 to TRBJ2-7; 11 nucleotides agree with TRBD1. This CDR3 comprises 15 residues. The junction had 4 bases not matched to a gene; V was cut back by 3 bases and J by 3 bases. From germline, CDR1 is KGHSH and CDR2 LQKENI. CDR3 sequence: CASSPGQGVVYEQYF. The DNA of the CDR3 is TGTGCCAGCTCACCGGGACAGGGGGTAGTCTACGAGCAGTACTTC.

The rearrangement joins TRBV7-3 to TRBJ2-7; the D gene is possibly TRBD1 (6 bases). The germline gives CDR1 SGHTA, CDR2 FQGTGA. The CDR3 runs 13 residues. V was shortened by 5 bases and J by 3 bases, with 11 bases between the two germline ends. The CDR3 here is CASSLGQNYEQYF. CDR3 coding DNA: TGTGCCAGCAGCCTCGGACAGAACTACGAGCAGTACTTC.

The genes are TRBV11-2 and TRBJ2-1, with 14 nucleotides matching TRBD2. Trimming removed 4 bases from V and 6 bases from J; junction bases left unmatched: 5. This CDR3 is 16 amino acids long. Looked up from germline, CDR1 is SGHAT and CDR2 is FQNNGV. For the CDR3, the DNA is TGTGCCAGCAGCTCCCGACTAGCGGGGGGGCTCAATGAGCAGTTCTTC. Translation: CASSSRLAGGLNEQFF.

The V and J genes are TRBV7-2 and TRBJ2-5; 9 nucleotides align to TRBD2. Trimming removed 4 bases from V and 5 bases from J; junction bases left unmatched: 17. Germline CDR1 reads SGHTA; CDR2 reads FQGNSA. This CDR3 spans 18 amino acids. In DNA form, the CDR3 reads TGTGCCAGCAGCTCACTCGAGTCTGGCGGGAGGGCCGGGGAGACCCAGTACTTC. Its translation: CASSSLESGGRAGETQYF. Drawing the rest from reference TRBV7-2 and TRBJ2-5, the complete variable domain is GAGVSQSPSNKVTEKGKDVELRCDPISGHTALYWYRQSLGQGLEFLIYFQGNSAPDKSGLPSDRFSAERTGGSVSTLTIQRTQQEDSAVYLCASSSLESGGRAGETQYFGPGTRLLVL.

V is TRBV28 and J is TRBJ1-5, with 7 positions matching TRBD1. V was pared by 2 bases and J by 5 bases, with 3 bases of the junction left unmatched. CDR1 and CDR2 from the germline V gene are MDHEN and SYDVKM. CDR3 length: 14 residues. CDR3 bases: TGTGCCAGCAGTTTAACAGGGGCGCATCAGCCCCAGCATTTT. Its translation is CASSLTGAHQPQHF.

This clone was recorded a few times. V and J are TRBV24-1 and TRBJ2-2; 11 positions agree with TRBD2. The CDR3 sequence is 17 residues long. In germline, CDR1 is KGHDR, CDR2 SFDVKD. V lost 3 bases and J lost 2; bases outside the gene matches: 4. CDR3 sequence (DNA): TGTGCCACCAGTGATCCGACTAGCGGGGCAAACACCGGGGAGCTGTTTTTT. Translated, it gives CATSDPTSGANTGELFF.

This clone has a single count. The V call is TRBV12-5, the J call TRBJ2-3, with D perhaps matching TRBD2 (7 bases). CDR3 size: 18 residues. V lost 0 bases to trimming and J lost 6 bases, with 22 bases between them. Germline CDR1 and CDR2: LGHNT and FRNRAP. The CDR3 region has the DNA TGTGCTAGTGGTTTGGTGGCGATTGGGGGGGCTCGGATCGATACGCAGTATTTT. Translating gives CASGLVAIGGARIDTQYF.

A single count supports this clone. This chain joins TRBV5-1 and TRBJ2-5; 8 bases match TRBD1. Germline-derived CDR1 and CDR2 are SGHRS and YFSETQ. The CDR3 consists of 15 residues. J was trimmed by 3 bases and V by 1 base; bases with no gene match: 5. CDR3 sequence: CASSLYRDRKETQYF. The CDR3 nucleotides are TGCGCCAGCAGCTTGTACCGGGACAGGAAAGAGACCCAGTACTTC.

V and J are TRBV11-3 and TRBJ2-6, with D possibly being TRBD1 (5 bases). The CDR3 is made up of 15 amino acids. Trimming removed 2 bases from V and 0 bases from J, with 5 bases in between. From germline, CDR1 is SGHNT and CDR2 YENEEA. This CDR3 is CASSLRGSGANVLTF. Here the CDR3 DNA reads TGTGCCAGCAGCTTAAGGGGCTCTGGGGCCAACGTCCTGACTTTC.

The chain links TRBV11-2 to TRBJ2-1; 12 positions agree with TRBD2. CDR3 length: 16 amino acids. CDR1 SGHAT and CDR2 FQNNGV come from the germline V gene. The J segment lost 8 bases and the V segment lost 5 bases, leaving 10 bases of the junction unmatched. Written as DNA, the CDR3 is TGTGCCAGCAGCCTAGCCGGGACTAGCGGGTATGATGAGCAGTTCTTC. It translates to CASSLAGTSGYDEQFF.

V and J are TRBV4-1 and TRBJ1-6; a possible D gene is TRBD1 (5 bases). The CDR3 extends over 17 amino acids. Germline assignment: CDR1 MGHRA and CDR2 YSYEKL. The ends were cut back, 9 bases at V and 5 bases at J, with 23 bases in the middle. In DNA form, the CDR3 reads TGCGCCAGTAAGACGTTCGTTAGGGGTATCGATAATTCACCCCTCCACTTT. It specifies CASKTFVRGIDNSPLHF.

V usage is TRBV10-3 and J usage is TRBJ2-7; 8 nucleotides match TRBD1. Germline trimming cut 8 bases from V and 5 bases from J; bases unmatched to any gene: 8. Germline assignment: CDR1 ENHRY and CDR2 SYGVKD. The CDR3 is 13 residues long. CDR3 amino acids: CAISARGQDEQYF. CDR3 DNA sequence: TGTGCCATCTCGGCCAGGGGGCAGGACGAGCAGTACTTC.

This chain links TRBV6-5 with TRBJ2-7, with D perhaps TRBD1 (6 bases). Trimming shortened V by 0 bases and J by 1 base, and 10 bases separated the two germline ends. This CDR3 spans 15 amino acids. Germline values: CDR1 MNHEY, CDR2 SVGAGI. The CDR3, as DNA: TGTGCCAGCAGTTACTCGACACAGGGATCCTACGAGCAGTACTTC. Its translation is CASSYSTQGSYEQYF.

V usage is TRBV4-2 and J usage is TRBJ2-7, with D possibly matching TRBD2 (6 bases). Germline V gives CDR1 LGHNA, CDR2 YNFKEQ. Trimming shortened V by 1 base and J by 2 bases, and 27 bases separated the two germline ends. This CDR3 region has 20 residues. This CDR3 is CASSQVLEVVGAGPTYEQYF. The CDR3, as DNA: TGTGCCAGCAGCCAAGTTTTGGAGGTAGTAGGGGCGGGACCCACCTACGAGCAGTACTTC.